This TCR beta chain was identified during a study of cytomegalovirus exposure and HLA in healthy donors. General observations from the study: Indistinguishable V segments such as TRBV6-2 and TRBV6-3 were excluded. A prior analysis recorded that most TCR beta V segments were productive about 87% or about 30% of the time.

As to this clone: Its antigen is unknown.

PCR was performed using 60 Vbeta and 13 Jbeta primers. This table comes from immunoSEQ multiplex PCR, and its TCRdb copy is limited to in-frame clones, with some not included. The data hold about 190,000 clones, with around 84% observed a single time. Germline assignment: CDR1 MGHDK and CDR2 SYGVNS. V was trimmed by 6 bases and J by 2 bases, leaving 14 bases between them. The CDR3 loop spans 15 amino acids. The chain combines TRBV25-1 with TRBJ2-1; D gene ambiguous. The sequence derives from a woman aged 18-29 years in good health and CMV-seronegative. Sequenced: PBMCs. The CDR3 bases are TGTGCCAGCAGCCACGACCGGGTTACCTACAATGAGCAGTTCTTC. This translates into CASSHDRVTYNEQFF. The full variable domain, with the rest looked up from reference TRBV25-1 and TRBJ2-1, is EADIYQTPRYLVIGTGKKITLECSQTMGHDKMYWYQQDPGMELHLIHYSYGVNSTEKGDLSSESTVSRIRTEHFPLTLESARPSHTSQYLCASSHDRVTYNEQFFGPGTRLTVL.